The T cell receptor (beta chain) described here comes from a study of T cell clusters in autoimmune cytopenias. Multiplex touch-down PCR amplified TRB using TRB-A and TRB-B pools in one tube. TCRdb reprocessed the multiplex PCR reads and keeps a single row for each CDR3 protein, giving no DNA. The sample includes roughly 890 distinct CDR3 sequences. Judged by frequency, this clonotype is medium-sized. Germline loops: CDR1 SGHKS, CDR2 YYEKEE (reference sequence). CDR3 size: 17 residues. Approximately 40,000 genome equivalents of blood DNA were amplified for TRB. A further study also used this sample, focusing on T cell repertoires in aging, cancer and after chemotherapy. As that report states: Donors were grouped into six age bands spanning 30 or younger through 70 or older.

The chain combines TRBV5-5 with TRBJ1-5. The source of this sequence is a human donor with chronic lymphocytic leukemia. The specimen sequenced was peripheral blood. The CDR3 protein is CASSLGRGGIHSQPQHF.